This passage covers 20 T cell receptor beta chains from one sample sequenced in a study of blood T cells in healthy people across ages. Through a sample-barcoded 5' primer and a J-beta primer mix, a second PCR was run for roughly 7 to 11 cycles. TCRdb redid the calling of the 5' RACE reads with MiXCR, one entry per CDR3 protein. Among 540,000 or so distinct CDR3 sequences listed, 40% to 55% were seen once. The sequenced material came from blood. The source of these receptors is an elderly man in good health.

The V gene is TRBV9, the J gene TRBJ2-7; possible D gene TRBD2, 6 bases. CDR3 length: 14 amino acids. Trimming removed 0 bases from V and 4 bases from J, with 11 bases in between. Germline assignment: CDR1 SGDLS and CDR2 YYNGEE. The CDR3 sequence is CASSVEASEYEQYF. In nucleotides, the CDR3 is TGTGCCAGCAGCGTAGAGGCTAGCGAGTACGAGCAGTACTTC.

J is TRBJ2-3 and V is TRBV2; D not resolved. This CDR3 is built from 14 residues. Germline V gives CDR1 SNHLY, CDR2 FYNNEI. Trimming cost V 8 bases and J 0 bases, with 12 bases left between them. CDR3: CASLAALSTDTQYF. Here the CDR3 DNA reads TGTGCCAGCTTGGCAGCGCTTAGCACAGATACGCAGTATTTT. The complete variable domain, with remaining parts taken from reference TRBV2 and TRBJ2-3, reads EPEVTQTPSHQVTQMGQEVILRCVPISNHLYFYWYRQILGQKVEFLVSFYNNEISEKSEIFDDQFSVERPDGSNFTLKIRSTKLEDSAMYFCASLAALSTDTQYFGPGTRLTVL.

Notes on this clonotype: The germline gene is not matched at one end of the junction; a read error may be the cause. The chain recombines TRBV15 with TRBJ2-7; 8 nucleotides match TRBD2. CDR3 size: 15 residues. Germline lookup yields CDR1 LNHNV and CDR2 YYDKDF (reference sequence). CDR3 in amino acids: CAASRLSGSSYEQYF. The DNA of the CDR3 is TGTGCCGCCAGCAGGTTAAGCGGGAGTAGTTACGAGCAGTACTTC.

On this clonotype itself: This may come from a read error, since a much larger clone is one base off. The chain combines TRBV6-5 with TRBJ2-3; TRBD1 matches 7 bases. Trimming at V came to 6 bases and at J to 5 bases, leaving 11 bases not matched to a gene. The CDR3 totals 15 residues. Germline CDR1 is MNHEY and CDR2 is SVGAGI. DNA of the CDR3: TGTGCCAGCAGGACGACAGGGCCTTTGGAAGATACGCAGTATTTT. Its protein is CASRTTGPLEDTQYF.

V usage is TRBV20-1 and J usage is TRBJ2-7, with TRBD1 matching over 9 bases. The CDR3 loop spans 14 amino acids. J lost 6 bases, V lost 5 bases, and 11 bases had no gene match. The germline gives CDR1 DFQATT, CDR2 SNEGSKA (reference sequence). This CDR3 is CSACTTGGGSEQYF. In DNA form, the CDR3 reads TGCAGTGCTTGTACTACAGGGGGCGGTTCCGAGCAGTACTTC.

This clonotype was seen more than once but under ten times. This chain connects TRBV29-1 to TRBJ1-1; D is perhaps TRBD1 (5 bases). The germline V gene has CDR1 SQVTM and CDR2 ANQGSEA. This CDR3 has 11 residues. The chain's CDR3 is CSGGLNTEAFF. The CDR3, as DNA: TGCAGTGGGGGTCTGAACACTGAAGCTTTCTTT.

This clonotype appeared a few times. The J gene is TRBJ1-4, the V gene TRBV7-2, with a tentative D call TRBD1 (6 bases). The CDR3 length is 14 residues. The V and J ends lost 3 bases and 6 bases respectively, with 11 bases between them. CDR1 and CDR2 from the germline V gene are SGHTA and FQGNSA. CDR3 nucleotide sequence: TGTGCCAGCAGCTTTACAGGGTTGGATGAAAAACTGTTTTTT. This sequence encodes CASSFTGLDEKLFF.

The chain links TRBV6-2 or TRBV6-3 to TRBJ2-1; unclear D gene. The end of the DNA fits TRBJ2-7 better, so the J call may be wrong. This CDR3 has 13 amino acids. Germline loops: CDR1 MNHEY, CDR2 SVGEGT. This CDR3 reads CASSESSYNEQYF. In DNA, the CDR3 is TGTGCCAGCAGCGAGAGCTCCTACAATGAGCAGTACTTC.

The chain joins TRBV6-6 to TRBJ2-2; 7 nucleotides line up with TRBD2. V was clipped by 6 bases and J by 2 bases; unmatched bases: 3. The germline V gene encodes CDR1 MNHNY and CDR2 SVGAGI (reference sequence). This CDR3 spans 14 amino acids. This CDR3 reads CASRGLVNTGELFF. CDR3 DNA sequence: TGTGCCAGCAGAGGACTAGTCAACACCGGGGAGCTGTTTTTT.

The chain links TRBV4-1 to TRBJ2-5, with 8 bases that match TRBD1. J was trimmed by 5 bases and V by 2 bases; bases with no gene match: 1. This CDR3 comprises 13 residues. Germline values: CDR1 MGHRA, CDR2 YSYEKL. The CDR3, as DNA: TGCGCCAGCAGCCAACAGGGGGCGGAGACCCAGTACTTC. This encodes CASSQQGAETQYF.

This chain joins TRBV7-2 and TRBJ2-5, with 7 bases lining up with TRBD1. The CDR3 length is 15 residues. Per germline, CDR1 SGHTA and CDR2 FQGNSA. The V and J ends lost 5 bases and 5 bases, in that order; junction bases with no gene match: 11. CDR3 amino acids: CASSQQTGYGETQYF. The CDR3 bases are TGTGCCAGCAGCCAGCAGACAGGGTATGGGGAGACCCAGTACTTC.

The sample holds many counts of this clonotype. The rearrangement uses TRBV6-6 and TRBJ1-1; 8 nucleotides line up with TRBD1. CDR1 is MNHNY, CDR2 SVGAGI, per germline (reference sequence). CDR3 length: 16 residues. The junction had 11 bases not matched to a gene; V was cut back by 6 bases and J by 2 bases. The CDR3 reads CASSLGQGRINTEAFF. The CDR3 DNA reads as TGTGCCAGCAGCCTAGGACAGGGTCGCATCAACACTGAAGCTTTCTTT.

This chain links TRBV9 with TRBJ2-3; 11 nucleotides align to TRBD2. The V segment lost 3 bases and the J segment 5 bases; nucleotides outside the gene matches: 5. This CDR3 has 15 amino acids. The germline gives CDR1 SGDLS, CDR2 YYNGEE. In DNA, the CDR3 is TGTGCCAGCAGCGCGACTAGCGGGGTAGGAGATACGCAGTATTTT. It encodes CASSATSGVGDTQYF.

The rearrangement joins TRBV29-1 to TRBJ2-7, with D perhaps matching TRBD2 (7 bases). CDR1 SQVTM and CDR2 ANQGSEA come from the germline V gene. V lost 8 bases to trimming and J lost 4 bases, with 18 bases between them. CDR3 length equals 13 residues. CDR3 coding DNA: TGCAGCACGGGGGGCGGGAGCGAGTACGAGCAGTACTTC. Translation: CSTGGGSEYEQYF.

The V call is TRBV6-5, the J call TRBJ2-2; 10 bases line up with TRBD2. The CDR3 spans 14 residues. Germline V gene sequence: CDR1 MNHEY, CDR2 SVGAGI. The V segment lost 6 bases and the J segment 6 bases; nucleotides outside the gene matches: 4. CDR3 residues: CASSKAGGPGELFF. CDR3 DNA: TGTGCCAGCAGCAAAGCGGGGGGGCCCGGGGAGCTGTTTTTT.

In this sample, this clonotype turned up once. The CDR3 nucleotides are TGTGCCAGCAGCCACAGTGGCGGGACCTCCTACAATGAGCAGTTCTTC. Protein sequence: CASSHSGGTSYNEQFF. The V and J genes are TRBV9 and TRBJ2-1; D possibly corresponds to TRBD2 (6 bases). The germline V gene encodes CDR1 SGDLS and CDR2 YYNGEE. Trimming stripped 4 bases from V and 0 bases from J, with 14 bases between. This CDR3 has 16 amino acids.

There are a few counts of this clonotype. The V call is TRBV20-1, the J call TRBJ2-1, with unresolved D. V was pared by 5 bases and J by 2 bases, with 10 bases between. The CDR3 is 13 residues long. In germline, CDR1 is DFQATT, CDR2 SNEGSKA (reference sequence). This CDR3 reads CSARYPPYNEQFF. The CDR3 DNA is TGCAGTGCTCGGTATCCTCCCTACAATGAGCAGTTCTTC.

This clonotype was detected a few times. This chain links TRBV3-1 with TRBJ2-7; 15 nucleotides match TRBD2. This CDR3 region has 16 residues. CDR1 is LGHDT and CDR2 is YNNKEL in the germline V gene (reference sequence). J lost 7 bases, V lost 1 base, and 5 bases had no gene match. The CDR3 coding sequence is TGTGCCAGCAGCCAAGGGCTTGGGACTAGCGGGAGGGAGCAGTACTTC. Its protein is CASSQGLGTSGREQYF.

The rearrangement joins TRBV6-2 or TRBV6-3 to TRBJ1-1; possibly TRBD1 for D (5 bases). The V end was cut by 0 bases, the J end by 5 bases, with 13 bases between. Germline CDR1 is MNHEY and CDR2 is SVGEGT. The CDR3 totals 15 residues. The CDR3 DNA reads TGTGCCAGCAGTTACTCGAGCGCAGGGCGAACTGAAGCTTTCTTT. It specifies CASSYSSAGRTEAFF.

The rearrangement links TRBV6-1 to TRBJ1-1; D not resolved. CDR1 and CDR2 (germline): MNHNS, SASEGT. This CDR3 has 13 residues. V lost 4 bases and J lost 0, with 6 bases in between. CDR3 loop: CASSGTLNTEAFF. Written as DNA, the CDR3 is TGTGCCAGCAGTGGTACATTGAACACTGAAGCTTTCTTT.